The TCR beta chain described here comes from a study of blood T cell repertoires in COVID-19. In the source study's methods: Reference gene primer amplification gave estimated nucleated cell counts. TCRdb keeps only in-frame clones here, not all; method: immunoSEQ multiplex PCR. V, J and clone size were drawn from that table, and D and trimming were deduced from the DNA. The sample includes about 170,000 clones, about 85% of them seen just once. Germline V lookup: CDR1 LGHDT, CDR2 YNNKEL (reference sequence). The length of the CDR3 is 16 residues. With V trimmed by 7 bases and J by 9 bases, 13 bases remained unmatched.

V and J are TRBV3-1 (or the pseudogene TRBV3-2) and TRBJ2-1, with TRBD2 identical over 12 bases. The receptor's source is a woman of 80 years or more in a cohort sampled during active or convalescent COVID-19. Sequencing was performed on peripheral blood. The CDR3 nucleotides read TGTGCCAGCACCCCATCACTAGCGGGAGGTTTAAGTGAGCAGTTCTTC. As protein: CASTPSLAGGLSEQFF.